The rows below give T cell receptor beta chains drawn from one sample of a study of cytotoxic CD8 clonotypes in ibrutinib-treated CLL. This table comes from immunoSEQ multiplex PCR, and its TCRdb copy is limited to in-frame clones, with some not included. The sample consists of fewer than 400,000 clones, 67% of them appearing once. The material was PBMCs, obtained after 36 months of ibrutinib treatment. All receptors derive from a human donor with chronic lymphocytic leukemia. CDR3s include the opening cysteine and the closing phenylalanine or tryptophan. Each record gives: V gene, J gene, D gene, clone size, CDR3 length, CDR3 DNA, CDR3 protein. D genes are given only for firm matches. Clone size is shown for a subset of rows, as once, few, many or a class of expanded clone.

>TRBV2|TRBJ2-6|-|few|16
TGTGCCAGCAGTAGGGCCAGACAGTCTGGGGCCAACGTCCTGACTTTC
CASSRARQSGANVLTF
>TRBV10-3|TRBJ2-5|TRBD2|-|14
TGTGCCATCATCGTGACTAGCAATACGGAGACCCAGTACTTC
CAIIVTSNTETQYF
>TRBV6-6|TRBJ1-2|TRBD1|-|15
TGTGCCAGCTCCCTCACGACAGGGCTCAACTATGGCTACACCTTC
CASSLTTGLNYGYTF
>TRBV9|TRBJ2-4|-|-|17
TGTGCCAGCAGCGTAGGTGGGGGCTTACTAGCCAAAAACATTCAGTACTTC
CASSVGGGLLAKNIQYF
>TRBV29-1|TRBJ2-1|-|-|15
TGCAGCGTTGAAGGAAAGGGAGGATCTCAATATGAGCAGTTCTTC
CSVEGKGGSQYEQFF
>TRBV20-1|TRBJ2-7|-|-|11
TGCAGTGGCGGTGACTCCTACGAGCAGTACTTC
CSGGDSYEQYF
>TRBV5-1|TRBJ1-1|TRBD1|-|19
TGCGCCAGCAGCCCCCCGGCCGGCAGGGGGCCGCACATGAACACTGAAGCTTTCTTT
CASSPPAGRGPHMNTEAFF
>TRBV6-5|TRBJ2-4|-|few|13
TGTGCCAACCGGGGGATTCCCAAAAACATTCAGTACTTC
CANRGIPKNIQYF
>TRBV13|TRBJ2-7|-|few|14
TGTGCCAGCAGCTTCAGGGTAGAAGGATACGAGCAGTACTTC
CASSFRVEGYEQYF
>TRBV20-1|TRBJ2-5|-|-|11
TGCAGTGCTACCATTTCTGAGACCCAGTACTTC
CSATISETQYF
>TRBV20-1|TRBJ2-7|-|few|10
TGCAGTGCCTACACTTACGAGCAGTACTTC
CSAYTYEQYF
>TRBV6-5|TRBJ2-1|TRBD2|-|16
TGTGCCAGCAGTTTGCGGGGGGCCGTACCCTACAATGAGCAGTTCTTC
CASSLRGAVPYNEQFF
>TRBV11-3|TRBJ2-3|TRBD2|-|15
TGTGCCAGCAGCTTCAGCGGGGGGGAGGCAGATACGCAGTATTTT
CASSFSGGEADTQYF
>TRBV4-1|TRBJ2-7|-|-|16
TGCGCCAGCAGCCAAGCAACAGGGTGGACCTCCTACGAGCAGTACTTC
CASSQATGWTSYEQYF
>TRBV29-1|TRBJ1-1|-|-|14
TGCAGCGCTAACCTGGGGCCCTCGGACACTGAAGCTTTCTTT
CSANLGPSDTEAFF
>TRBV11-3|TRBJ2-1|TRBD2|-|18
TGTGCCAGCAGCTTAGCCCCAATACGACTAGCGGGGAACAATGAGCAGTTCTTC
CASSLAPIRLAGNNEQFF
>TRBV27|TRBJ2-1|-|-|13
TGTGCCAGCAGTTTCCCCCCTGGCGGCCCGGAGTTCTTC
CASSFPPGGPEFF
>TRBV6-5|TRBJ2-1|-|-|12
TGTGCCAGCAGTTCGACTTACAATGAGCAGTTCTTC
CASSSTYNEQFF
>TRBV28|TRBJ2-4|TRBD2|few|14
TGTGCCAGCAGTCGACTAGCGGCCAAAAACATTCAGTACTTC
CASSRLAAKNIQYF
>TRBV5-1|TRBJ2-1|TRBD2|-|15
TGCGCCAGCAGCTTGAGTGGCGGGGGGAGCAATGAGCAGTTCTTC
CASSLSGGGSNEQFF
>TRBV4-1|TRBJ1-2|-|-|16
TGCGCCAGCAGCCAAGTTTGGAAACCAGACTCGTATGGCTACACCTTC
CASSQVWKPDSYGYTF
>TRBV9|TRBJ1-1|TRBD1|-|16
TGTGCCAGCAGCGCCGTATCCGGGACAGTCGCTTCCGAAGCTTTCTTT
CASSAVSGTVASEAFF
>TRBV14|TRBJ2-1|-|-|16
TGTGCCAGCAGCTTCCGGGACACCAACTCCTACAATGAGCAGTTCTTC
CASSFRDTNSYNEQFF
>TRBV2|TRBJ1-2|-|-|10
TGTGCCAGCAGGGGAGATGGCTACACCTTC
CASRGDGYTF
>TRBV7-8|TRBJ1-4|-|-|17
TGTGCCAGCAGCCCTGGGCTGGCAGGCCCAACTAATGAAAAACTGTTTTTT
CASSPGLAGPTNEKLFF
>TRBV19|TRBJ2-7|TRBD2|-|14
TGTGCCAGTAGAGGACTAGCGATAGCGGACGAGCAGTACTTC
CASRGLAIADEQYF
>TRBV4-1|TRBJ1-2|-|-|14
TGCGCCAGCAGCCAAGGGGACATTTGGTATGGCTACACCTTC
CASSQGDIWYGYTF
>TRBV18|TRBJ2-7|-|once|12
TGTGCCAGCTCACTTTACAACTACGAGCAGTACTTC
CASSLYNYEQYF
>TRBV29-1|TRBJ2-3|-|-|12
TGCAGCGTTGATGGGAGCACAGATACGCAGTATTTT
CSVDGSTDTQYF
>TRBV28|TRBJ2-7|-|-|15
TGTGCCAGCAGTTTATACAGGGCCAGCTCCTACGAGCAGTACTTC
CASSLYRASSYEQYF
>TRBV7-9|TRBJ2-7|-|-|16
TGTGCCAGCAGCTTAGTTTTCGGCGGAGTTGTCTACGAGCAGTACTTC
CASSLVFGGVVYEQYF
>TRBV6-5|TRBJ2-2|-|few|16
TGTGCCAGCAGTTACCCGGCGGGCAGGTCGGGCGGGGAGCTGTTTTTT
CASSYPAGRSGGELFF
>TRBV7-9|TRBJ2-7|-|-|13
TGTGCCAGCGCCCCCCGAGGTAACTACGAGCAGTACTTC
CASAPRGNYEQYF
>TRBV6-4|TRBJ2-1|TRBD2|-|14
TGTGCCAGCAGTCTAGCGGGGAAGGGTGATGAGCAGTTCTTC
CASSLAGKGDEQFF
>TRBV7-2|TRBJ2-1|-|-|14
TGTGCCAGCAGCATAGCTAACTCCTACAATGAGCAGTTCTTC
CASSIANSYNEQFF
>TRBV5-1|TRBJ2-7|-|-|12
TGCGCCAGCAGCTCCCCTTCCTACGAGCAGTACTTC
CASSSPSYEQYF
>TRBV5-5|TRBJ1-6|-|-|16
TGTGCCAGCAGTCAGGGACGGCGTGAGGATAATTCACCCCTCCACTTT
CASSQGRREDNSPLHF